One and the same sample provided the 29 T cell receptor beta chains below, sequenced in a study of T cells in Graves' hyperthyroidism and ophthalmopathy. Template material for amplifying TCR beta CDR3 regions consisted of RNA transcripts. With the HTBI primer set, the TCR CDR3 went through a first round of RT-PCR. In TCRdb, the multiplex PCR reads were re-called with MiXCR into one record per CDR3 protein. The data contain under 350,000 distinct CDR3 sequences, roughly 13% of them seen just once; the ten biggest clones take up 30% to 40%. Material for sequencing was blood. Receptors originate from a woman between 40 and 50 years old with Graves' ophthalmopathy.

This chain joins TRBV12-5 and TRBJ2-5; the D call may be TRBD1 or TRBD2 (7 bases each). Germline CDR1 is LGHNT and CDR2 is FRNRAP. The CDR3 loop spans 15 amino acids. The V gene lost 3 bases and the J gene lost 5 bases, with 16 bases spanning the gap. Here the CDR3 reads CASGFRGGGPETQYF. The CDR3 nucleotides are TGTGCTAGTGGTTTCAGGGGGGGTGGGCCGGAGACCCAGTACTTC.

This clonotype was counted at least ten times. This chain joins TRBV5-8 and TRBJ2-1, with D perhaps TRBD2 (6 bases). V gave up 4 bases and J gave up 6 bases, with 20 bases separating them. CDR1 and CDR2 from the germline V gene are SGHTS and YDEGEE. The CDR3 extends over 16 amino acids. CDR3 amino acids: CASSPEGRKSSNEQFF. The CDR3 nucleotides are TGTGCCAGCAGCCCGGAGGGCAGAAAATCGTCCAATGAGCAGTTCTTC.

This clonotype has at least ten counts. V and J are TRBV6-1 and TRBJ1-6; no clear D gene. Trimming pared 6 bases from V and 7 bases from J, leaving 7 bases between. CDR3 length equals 12 residues. Germline V CDR1 and CDR2: MNHNS, SASEGT. CDR3 sequence reads: CASSGGNSPLHF. The CDR3 DNA reads TGTGCCAGCAGCGGAGGGAATTCACCCCTCCACTTT.

This clonotype was seen repeatedly, ten times or more. V usage is TRBV5-1 and J usage is TRBJ1-2, with D maybe TRBD1 (6 bases). Trimming took 7 bases from V and 2 from J, leaving 18 bases between them. The CDR3 sequence is 15 residues long. The V gene's germline CDR1 is SGHRS and CDR2 YFSETQ. The CDR3 DNA reads TGCGCCAGCGGAACAGGGTCGGTGGCAAACTATGGCTACACCTTC. Its protein is CASGTGSVANYGYTF. Drawing the rest from reference TRBV5-1 and TRBJ1-2, the complete variable domain is KAGVTQTPRYLIKTRGQQVTLSCSPISGHRSVSWYQQTPGQGLQFLFEYFSETQRNKGNFPGRFSGRQFSNSRSEMNVSTLELGDSALYLCASGTGSVANYGYTFGSGTRLTVV.

This clonotype was detected only a few times. The rearrangement links TRBV2 to TRBJ2-2; the match to TRBD1 covers 8 bases. With 7 bases clipped from V and 4 bases from J, the junction kept 8 bases outside the gene matches. The CDR3 extends over 15 amino acids. Germline-derived CDR1 and CDR2 are SNHLY and FYNNEI. This CDR3 is CASKVTGASTGELFF. CDR3 coding DNA: TGTGCCAGCAAGGTGACAGGGGCTAGCACCGGGGAGCTGTTTTTT.

At least ten counts were recorded for this clonotype. The V gene is TRBV11-2, the J gene TRBJ2-1, with D possibly TRBD2 on 6 matching bases. The CDR3 length is 15 residues. V was pared by 5 bases and J by 2 bases, with 13 bases between. Germline V gene lookup returns CDR1 SGHAT and CDR2 FQNNGV. CDR3 region: CASSALDYPYNEQFF. CDR3 in DNA: TGTGCCAGCAGCGCGCTGGACTATCCCTACAATGAGCAGTTCTTC.

This clonotype has more than one count but fewer than ten. The rearrangement joins TRBV18 to TRBJ1-2, with D perhaps TRBD1 (6 bases). This CDR3 contains 13 residues. V was clipped by 6 bases and J by 8 bases, with 16 bases between them. Germline CDR1 KGHSH, CDR2 LQKENI. The CDR3 spells CASSPGDQSGYTF. The CDR3 DNA is TGTGCCAGCTCGCCAGGGGACCAGAGCGGCTACACCTTC.

This clonotype was detected many times. V is TRBV12-3 or TRBV12-4 and J is TRBJ1-1, with D hard to call. CDR3 length equals 13 residues. Trimming pared 6 bases from V and 1 base from J, leaving 9 bases between. The CDR3 nucleotides read TGTGCCAGCAGCCTCATTGGGAACACTGAAGCTTTCTTT. This encodes CASSLIGNTEAFF.

Concerning this clonotype itself: A much larger clonotype is one base distant, so this may be a read error. The genes are TRBV15 and TRBJ2-3, with 10 nucleotides matching TRBD2. This CDR3 is built from 16 residues. In germline, CDR1 is LNHNV, CDR2 YYDKDF (reference sequence). The CDR3: CATSRAERGGADTRYF. In nucleotides, the CDR3 is TGTGCCACCAGCAGAGCCGAGCGGGGGGGCGCAGATACGCGGTATTTT.

V is TRBV7-9 and J is TRBJ2-7, with D possibly being TRBD1 or TRBD2 (5 bases each). V lost 5 bases to trimming and J lost 5 bases, with 16 bases between them. Germline CDR1 SEHNR, CDR2 FQNEAQ (reference sequence). The CDR3 extends over 14 amino acids. The CDR3, as DNA: TGTGCCAGCAGCCAATACTTCATGGGGGACGAGCAGTACTTC. Amino acids: CASSQYFMGDEQYF.

The rearrangement joins TRBV11-2 to TRBJ1-2; D gene ambiguous. The V end lost 5 bases, the J end lost 4 bases, and 11 bases lay between the germline ends. The germline gives CDR1 SGHAT, CDR2 FQNNGV. CDR3 length: 13 amino acids. This CDR3 reads CASSPRTPYGYTF. Here the CDR3 DNA reads TGTGCCAGCAGCCCTAGGACCCCCTATGGCTACACCTTC.

The chain uses TRBV15 and TRBJ2-1; D may correspond to TRBD1 or TRBD2 (5 bases each). The J call may be wrong; the DNA end is better matched by TRBJ2-7. This CDR3 contains 15 residues. Germline V gene data show CDR1 as LNHNV and CDR2 as YYDKDF (reference sequence). The CDR3 spells CATSRGESSYNEQYF. The DNA of the CDR3 is TGTGCCACCAGCCGGGGCGAGAGCTCCTACAATGAGCAGTACTTC.

This clonotype was counted many times. V and J are TRBV7-9 and TRBJ1-5; the D is unclear. Between the trimmed V and J ends, which lost 3 bases and 4 bases, there was a span of 10 bases. The CDR3 has 14 amino acids. CDR1 SEHNR and CDR2 FQNEAQ come from the germline V gene (reference sequence). The chain's CDR3 is CASSFSGDNQPQHF. The CDR3 nucleotides read TGTGCCAGCAGCTTTTCTGGGGATAATCAGCCCCAGCATTTT.

This clonotype was detected many times. The rearrangement links TRBV27 to TRBJ1-6, with TRBD1 as a possible D gene (6 bases). In germline, CDR1 is MNHEY, CDR2 SMNVEV (reference sequence). The CDR3 runs to 13 residues. V was clipped by 6 bases and J by 7 bases, with 10 bases between them. CDR3 in DNA: TGTGCCAGCAGACAGGGTGGAAATTCACCCCTCCACTTT. Protein sequence: CASRQGGNSPLHF.

The chain carries TRBV20-1 and TRBJ2-7, with no clear D. The CDR3 spans 12 residues. Germline V CDR1 and CDR2: DFQATT, SNEGSKA (reference sequence). Between the trimmed V and J ends, which lost 0 bases and 5 bases, there was a span of 8 bases. The CDR3 nucleotides read TGCAGTGCTAGAGAGGACGGCGACGAGCAGTACTTC. This gives the protein CSAREDGDEQYF.

This clonotype was counted only a few times. The CDR3 DNA follows: TGCGCCAGCAGCCAGCGCCACAGGGGTTCCTATGGCTACACCTTC. Amino acid sequence: CASSQRHRGSYGYTF. This chain connects TRBV4-1 to TRBJ1-2, with TRBD1 matching 7 bases. Per germline, CDR1 MGHRA and CDR2 YSYEKL. The CDR3 spans 15 residues. The V and J ends lost 3 bases and 4 bases, in that order; junction bases with no gene match: 8.

This clonotype has more than one count but fewer than ten. The chain links TRBV5-1 to TRBJ2-7; D is possibly TRBD1 (6 bases). Trimming took 0 bases from V and 6 from J, leaving 13 bases between them. Germline V gene sequence: CDR1 SGHRS, CDR2 YFSETQ. This CDR3 region has 14 residues. Here the CDR3 DNA reads TGCGCCAGCAGCTTGGGCCAGGGGTTTGGCGAGCAGTACTTC. Translated: CASSLGQGFGEQYF.

This clonotype was detected only a few times. Since no conserved phenylalanine or tryptophan closes the CDR3, a read error is the likely cause. This rearrangement joins TRBV27 to TRBJ2-7; D is perhaps TRBD1 (6 bases). CDR3 length equals 13 residues. The V end was cut by 4 bases, the J end by 6 bases, with 13 bases between. The V gene's germline CDR1 is MNHEY and CDR2 SMNVEV (reference sequence). CDR3 nucleotide sequence: TGTGCCAGCAGTTCATACAGGGAAGCCGAGCAGTACCTC. Protein sequence: CASSSYREAEQYL.

There are many counts of this clonotype. V gene TRBV2 combines with J gene TRBJ1-2; possibly TRBD1 for D (6 bases). Germline V gene lookup returns CDR1 SNHLY and CDR2 FYNNEI. Deletions cut 8 bases from V and 2 bases from J, with 18 bases between. The CDR3 covers 15 residues. The CDR3, as DNA: TGTGCCAGCCGATACAGGGCCGGAGACAACTATGGCTACACCTTC. This codes for CASRYRAGDNYGYTF.

The V call is TRBV20-1, the J call TRBJ1-6, with D perhaps matching TRBD1 (5 bases). Germline V CDR1 and CDR2: DFQATT, SNEGSKA (reference sequence). The V and J ends lost 3 bases and 7 bases respectively, with 13 bases between them. This CDR3 spans 14 amino acids. The CDR3 reads CSAREMGPNSPLHF. CDR3 in DNA: TGCAGTGCTAGGGAAATGGGACCGAATTCACCCCTCCACTTT.

This clonotype has ten or more counts. The chain links TRBV14 to TRBJ1-5; a weak D match, TRBD1 (5 bases). V gave up 1 base and J gave up 4 bases, with 20 bases separating them. Germline-derived CDR1 and CDR2 are SGHDN and FVKESK. This CDR3 comprises 18 residues. CDR3 sequence: CASSQVGLGPLGNQPQHF. The CDR3 DNA is TGTGCCAGCAGCCAAGTGGGCTTGGGACCTTTAGGGAATCAGCCCCAGCATTTT.

This clonotype occurred a few times. V and J are TRBV19 and TRBJ1-2, with 7 bases identical to TRBD1. V was clipped by 7 bases and J by 4 bases; unmatched bases: 9. The CDR3 is made up of 14 amino acids. Per germline, CDR1 LNHDA and CDR2 SQIVND (reference sequence). CDR3 sequence reads: CASNPTGSGYGYTF. CDR3 DNA: TGTGCCAGTAACCCGACAGGGTCGGGCTATGGCTACACCTTC.

Details on this clonotype: A much larger clone differs from this one at a single base, so this may be a read error. V usage is TRBV7-2 and J usage is TRBJ2-1, with D perhaps matching TRBD2 (6 bases). The CDR3 runs 13 residues. Germline CDR1 and CDR2: SGHTA and FQGNSA. The CDR3 loop reads CASGLGGAGEQFF. The DNA of the CDR3 is TGTGCCAGCGGCTTAGGCGGGGCCGGGGAGCAGTTCTTC.

The rearrangement joins TRBV5-1 to TRBJ1-1, with D tentatively TRBD1 (5 bases). Germline CDR1 SGHRS, CDR2 YFSETQ. Trimming shortened V by 1 base and J by 4 bases, and 11 bases separated the two germline ends. This CDR3 is 14 amino acids long. Here the CDR3 DNA reads TGCGCCAGCAGCTTGTGGGGGGTGGGCACTGAAGCTTTCTTT. It translates to CASSLWGVGTEAFF.

A few counts support this clonotype. A read error may produce the germline difference seen at one junction end. The chain recombines TRBV19 with TRBJ1-5; D is unclear. Germline-derived CDR1 and CDR2 are LNHDA and SQIVND (reference sequence). The CDR3 sequence is 14 residues long. The chain's CDR3 is CASNIAQGNQPQHF. The CDR3 region has the DNA TGTGCCAGTAATATAGCCCAGGGCAATCAGCCCCAGCATTTT.

Many counts were recorded for this clonotype. The chain is built from TRBV28 and TRBJ2-7; D is possibly TRBD2 (6 bases). Germline-derived CDR1 and CDR2 are MDHEN and SYDVKM. Trimming took off 10 bases at V and 6 bases at J, with 13 bases between the two ends. The CDR3 runs to 11 residues. As DNA, the CDR3 is TGTGCCACCTCATCCGGGGGCGAGCAGTACTTC. Its protein product is CATSSGGEQYF.

This clonotype was observed a single time. The rearrangement uses TRBV20-1 and TRBJ2-4, with 11 bases identical to TRBD2. V shed 5 bases, J shed 0 bases, and the junction held 3 bases outside the gene matches. The CDR3 is 15 residues long. Germline V CDR1 and CDR2: DFQATT, SNEGSKA (reference sequence). The CDR3, as DNA: TGCAGTGCTTATAGCGGGGGGGTAGCCAAAAACATTCAGTACTTC. Translation: CSAYSGGVAKNIQYF.

This clonotype occurred many times. The chain carries TRBV6-1 and TRBJ2-3, with TRBD1 matching over 8 bases. The V segment lost 1 base and the J segment 4 bases; nucleotides outside the gene matches: 10. Germline assignment: CDR1 MNHNS and CDR2 SASEGT. This CDR3 is 17 amino acids long. CDR3: CASSEVEPGTGADTQYF. CDR3 in DNA: TGTGCCAGCAGTGAAGTTGAACCTGGGACAGGCGCAGATACGCAGTATTTT.

This clonotype was observed at least ten times. The V gene is TRBV20-1, the J gene TRBJ1-2, with D perhaps TRBD1 (6 bases). CDR1 is DFQATT, CDR2 SNEGSKA, per germline (reference sequence). This CDR3 comprises 13 residues. Trimming took off 7 bases at V and 6 bases at J, with 18 bases between the two ends. CDR3 amino acids: CSVLGLGANGYTF. The CDR3, as DNA: TGCAGTGTTTTGGGACTGGGGGCGAATGGCTACACCTTC.